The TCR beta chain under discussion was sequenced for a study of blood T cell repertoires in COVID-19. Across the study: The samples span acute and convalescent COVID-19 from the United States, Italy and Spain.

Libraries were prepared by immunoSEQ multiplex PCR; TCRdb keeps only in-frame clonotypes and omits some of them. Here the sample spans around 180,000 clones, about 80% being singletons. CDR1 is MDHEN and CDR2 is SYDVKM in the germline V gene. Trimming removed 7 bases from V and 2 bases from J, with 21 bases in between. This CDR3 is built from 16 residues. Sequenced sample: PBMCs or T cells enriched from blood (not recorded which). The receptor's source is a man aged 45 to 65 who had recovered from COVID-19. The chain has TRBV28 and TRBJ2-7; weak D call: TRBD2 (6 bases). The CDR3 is CASNPLWRETTYEQYF. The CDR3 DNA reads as TGTGCCAGCAACCCCCTTTGGCGGGAAACCACCTACGAGCAGTACTTC.